A selection of T cell receptor beta chains follows, all from one sample in a study of blood T cell repertoires in COVID-19. Profiling relied on immunoSEQ multiplex PCR, and the TCRdb table lists in-frame clones only, not all of them. The sample yields 140,000 to 150,000 clones, roughly 90% seen once. Specimen: PBMCs or T cells enriched from blood (not recorded which). The receptor set was obtained from a woman in her 30s with acute COVID-19. The CDR3 runs from the conserved cysteine through the conserved F or W. The D gene is left open where the match is weak.

D,V,length,CDR3
-,TRBV28,14,CASSLAEDNEKLFF
-,TRBV19,11,CASTDSRGYTF
TRBD1,TRBV2,15,CASSEGGTGAATQYF
TRBD1,TRBV24-1,17,CATSDSLTGDITDTQYF
TRBD1,TRBV20-1,13,CSASHGTGREQYF
-,TRBV7-8,14,CASSLTWPGQPQHF
-,TRBV7-2,15,CASRLRLVLSSEQFF
TRBD2,TRBV7-3,15,CASSPGGRDGGEQFF
TRBD1,TRBV2,13,CASTPQGVQPQHF
TRBD2,TRBV7-3,16,CASSLLAGVAYNEQFF
-,TRBV11-2,15,CASSFTGSHTDTQYF